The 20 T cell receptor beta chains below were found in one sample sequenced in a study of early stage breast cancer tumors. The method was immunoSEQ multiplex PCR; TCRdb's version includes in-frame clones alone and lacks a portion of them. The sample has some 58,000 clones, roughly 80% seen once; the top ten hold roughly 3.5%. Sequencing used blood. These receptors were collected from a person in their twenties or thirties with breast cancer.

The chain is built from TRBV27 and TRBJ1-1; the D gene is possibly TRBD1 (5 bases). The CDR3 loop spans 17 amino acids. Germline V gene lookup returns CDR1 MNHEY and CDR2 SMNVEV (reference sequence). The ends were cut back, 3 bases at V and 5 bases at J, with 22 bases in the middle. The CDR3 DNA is TGTGCCAGCAGTTTTAACTCAGGGCCGACCCGAGGGACTGAAGCTTTCTTT. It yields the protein CASSFNSGPTRGTEAFF.

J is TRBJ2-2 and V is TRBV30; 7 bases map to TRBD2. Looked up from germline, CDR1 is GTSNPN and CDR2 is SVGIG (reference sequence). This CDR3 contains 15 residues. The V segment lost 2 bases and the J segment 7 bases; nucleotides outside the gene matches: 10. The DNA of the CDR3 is TGTGCCTGGAGTAACCAGGGACTACCAGGCGGGGAGCTGTTTTTT. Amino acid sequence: CAWSNQGLPGGELFF.

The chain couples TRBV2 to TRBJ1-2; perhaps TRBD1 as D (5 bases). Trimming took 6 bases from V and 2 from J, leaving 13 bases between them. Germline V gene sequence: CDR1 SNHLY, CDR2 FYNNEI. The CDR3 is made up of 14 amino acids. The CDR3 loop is CASRYSTGNYGYTF. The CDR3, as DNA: TGTGCCAGCAGATATAGCACAGGAAACTATGGCTACACCTTC.

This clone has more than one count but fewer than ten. For the CDR3, the DNA is TGTGCCAGCAGCCCTGGGACAGGCCTCAATCAGCCCCAGCATTTT. Translation gives CASSPGTGLNQPQHF. V usage is TRBV7-9 and J usage is TRBJ1-5, with 8 positions matching TRBD1. The V segment lost 5 bases and the J segment 3 bases; nucleotides outside the gene matches: 6. Germline V gives CDR1 SEHNR, CDR2 FQNEAQ (reference sequence). The CDR3 has 15 amino acids.

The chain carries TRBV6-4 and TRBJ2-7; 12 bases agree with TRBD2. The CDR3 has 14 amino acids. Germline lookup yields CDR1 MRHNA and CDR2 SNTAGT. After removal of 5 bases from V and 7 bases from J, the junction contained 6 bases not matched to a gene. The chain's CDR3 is CASSPSGRAGEQYF. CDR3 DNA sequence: TGTGCCAGCAGTCCTAGCGGGAGGGCCGGGGAGCAGTACTTC.

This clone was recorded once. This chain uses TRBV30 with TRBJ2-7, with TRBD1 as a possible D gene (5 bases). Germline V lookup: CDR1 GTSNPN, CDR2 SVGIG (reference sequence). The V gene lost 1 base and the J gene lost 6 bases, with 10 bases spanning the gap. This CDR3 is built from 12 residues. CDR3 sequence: CAWSALRGEQYF. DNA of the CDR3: TGTGCCTGGAGTGCCCTAAGGGGCGAGCAGTACTTC.

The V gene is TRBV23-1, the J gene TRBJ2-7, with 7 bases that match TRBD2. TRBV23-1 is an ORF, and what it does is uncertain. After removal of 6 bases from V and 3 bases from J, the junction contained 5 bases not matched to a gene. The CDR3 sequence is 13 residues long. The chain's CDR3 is CASRREVNYEQYF. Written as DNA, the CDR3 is TGCGCCAGCAGACGGGAGGTGAACTACGAGCAGTACTTC.

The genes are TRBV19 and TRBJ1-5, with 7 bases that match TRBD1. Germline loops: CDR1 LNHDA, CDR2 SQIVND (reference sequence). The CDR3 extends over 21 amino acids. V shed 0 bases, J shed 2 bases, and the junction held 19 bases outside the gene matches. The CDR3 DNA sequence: TGTGCCAGTAGTATAGAGGTTAGGGTGAGGGGGCGCGTGGTTCGCAATCAGCCCCAGCATTTT. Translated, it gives CASSIEVRVRGRVVRNQPQHF.

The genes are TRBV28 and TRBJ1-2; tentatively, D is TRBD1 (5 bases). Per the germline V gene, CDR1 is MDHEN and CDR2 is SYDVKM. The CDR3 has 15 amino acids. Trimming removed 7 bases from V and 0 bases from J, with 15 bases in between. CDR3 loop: CASTGISLANYGYTF. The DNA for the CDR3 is TGTGCCAGCACAGGGATCTCCCTAGCTAACTATGGCTACACCTTC.

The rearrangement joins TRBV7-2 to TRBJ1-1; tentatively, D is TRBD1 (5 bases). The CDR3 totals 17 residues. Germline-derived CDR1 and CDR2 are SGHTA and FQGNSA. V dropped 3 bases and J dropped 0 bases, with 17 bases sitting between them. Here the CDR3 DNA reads TGTGCCAGCAGCTTGGTAGGGGAGGCTTATATGAACACTGAAGCTTTCTTT. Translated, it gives CASSLVGEAYMNTEAFF.

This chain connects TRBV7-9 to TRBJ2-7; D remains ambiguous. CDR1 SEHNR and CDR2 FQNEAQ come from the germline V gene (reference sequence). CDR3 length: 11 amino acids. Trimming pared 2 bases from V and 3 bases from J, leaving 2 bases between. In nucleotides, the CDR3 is TGTGCCAGCAGCTTAATCTACGAGCAGTACTTC. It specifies CASSLIYEQYF.

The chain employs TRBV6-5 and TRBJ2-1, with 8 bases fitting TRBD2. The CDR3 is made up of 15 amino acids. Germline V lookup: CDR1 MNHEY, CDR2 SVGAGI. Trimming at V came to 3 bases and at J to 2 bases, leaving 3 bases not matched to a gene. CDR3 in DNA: TGTGCCAGCAGTTATGCGGGAGGCCCCTACAATGAGCAGTTCTTC. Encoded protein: CASSYAGGPYNEQFF.

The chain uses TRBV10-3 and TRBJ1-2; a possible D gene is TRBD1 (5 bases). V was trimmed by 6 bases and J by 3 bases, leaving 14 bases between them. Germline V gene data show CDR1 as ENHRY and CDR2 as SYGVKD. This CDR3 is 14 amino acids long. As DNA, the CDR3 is TGTGCCATCAGACCGGGGGGTAGGGACTATGGCTACACCTTC. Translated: CAIRPGGRDYGYTF.

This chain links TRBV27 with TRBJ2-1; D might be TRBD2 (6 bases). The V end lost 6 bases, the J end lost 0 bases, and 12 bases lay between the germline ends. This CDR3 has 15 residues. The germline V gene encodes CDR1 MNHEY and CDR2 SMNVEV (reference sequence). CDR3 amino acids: CASRLSGSSYNEQFF. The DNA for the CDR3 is TGTGCCAGCAGACTGTCCGGGAGCTCCTACAATGAGCAGTTCTTC.

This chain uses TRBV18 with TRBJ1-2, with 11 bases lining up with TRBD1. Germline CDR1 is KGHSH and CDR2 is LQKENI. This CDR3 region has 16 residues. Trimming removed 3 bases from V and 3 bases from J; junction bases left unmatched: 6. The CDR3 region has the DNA TGTGCCAGCTCACCTCTCGGGACAGGGGGGGACTATGGCTACACCTTC. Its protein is CASSPLGTGGDYGYTF.

Here the CDR3 DNA reads TGCGCCAGCAGCTGGACAGGGGGGGACAATGAGCAGTTCTTC. This codes for CASSWTGGDNEQFF. The gene calls are TRBV5-1 and TRBJ2-1, with TRBD1 matching over 10 bases. Germline V gene sequence: CDR1 SGHRS, CDR2 YFSETQ. The V segment lost 3 bases and the J segment 5 bases; nucleotides outside the gene matches: 2. The CDR3 covers 14 residues.

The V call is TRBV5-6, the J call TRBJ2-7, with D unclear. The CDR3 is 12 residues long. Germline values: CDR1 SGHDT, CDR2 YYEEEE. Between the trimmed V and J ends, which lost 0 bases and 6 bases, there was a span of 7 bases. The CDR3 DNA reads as TGTGCCAGCAGCTTGGCCCCAAGCGAGCAGTACTTC. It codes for CASSLAPSEQYF.

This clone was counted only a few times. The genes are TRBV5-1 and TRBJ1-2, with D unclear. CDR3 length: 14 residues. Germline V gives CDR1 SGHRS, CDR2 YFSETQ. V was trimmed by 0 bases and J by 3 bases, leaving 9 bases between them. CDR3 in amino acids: CASSLDGIDYGYTF. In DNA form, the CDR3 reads TGCGCCAGCAGCTTGGATGGGATCGACTATGGCTACACCTTC. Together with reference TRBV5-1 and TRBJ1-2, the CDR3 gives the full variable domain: KAGVTQTPRYLIKTRGQQVTLSCSPISGHRSVSWYQQTPGQGLQFLFEYFSETQRNKGNFPGRFSGRQFSNSRSEMNVSTLELGDSALYLCASSLDGIDYGYTFGSGTRLTVV.

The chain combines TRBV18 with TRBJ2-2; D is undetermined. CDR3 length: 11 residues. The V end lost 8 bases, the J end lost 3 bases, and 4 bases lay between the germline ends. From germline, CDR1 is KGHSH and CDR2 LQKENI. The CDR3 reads CASRDTGELFF. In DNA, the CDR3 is TGTGCCAGCCGAGACACCGGGGAGCTGTTTTTT.

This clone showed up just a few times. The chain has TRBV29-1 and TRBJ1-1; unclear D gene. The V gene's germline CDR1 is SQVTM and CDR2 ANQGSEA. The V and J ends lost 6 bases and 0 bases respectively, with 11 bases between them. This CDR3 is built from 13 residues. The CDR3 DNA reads TGCAGCGTCAACGACGGGGTGAACACTGAAGCTTTCTTT. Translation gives CSVNDGVNTEAFF.